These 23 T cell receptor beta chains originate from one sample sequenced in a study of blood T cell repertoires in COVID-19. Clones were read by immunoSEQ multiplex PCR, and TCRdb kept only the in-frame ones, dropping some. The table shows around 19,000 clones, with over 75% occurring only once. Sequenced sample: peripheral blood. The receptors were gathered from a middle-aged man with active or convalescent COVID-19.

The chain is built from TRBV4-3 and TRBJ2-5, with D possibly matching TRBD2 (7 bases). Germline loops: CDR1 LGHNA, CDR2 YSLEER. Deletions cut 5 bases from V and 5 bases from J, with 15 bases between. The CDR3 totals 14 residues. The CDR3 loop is CASSWGQGGETQYF. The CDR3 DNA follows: TGCGCCAGCAGCTGGGGGCAGGGAGGGGAGACCCAGTACTTC.

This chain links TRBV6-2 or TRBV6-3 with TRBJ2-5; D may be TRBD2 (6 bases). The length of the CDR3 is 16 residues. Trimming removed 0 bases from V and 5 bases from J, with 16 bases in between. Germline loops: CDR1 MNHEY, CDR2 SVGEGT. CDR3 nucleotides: TGTGCCAGCAGTTACTCGAGACTAGTGGGTTCGGAGACCCAGTACTTC. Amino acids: CASSYSRLVGSETQYF.

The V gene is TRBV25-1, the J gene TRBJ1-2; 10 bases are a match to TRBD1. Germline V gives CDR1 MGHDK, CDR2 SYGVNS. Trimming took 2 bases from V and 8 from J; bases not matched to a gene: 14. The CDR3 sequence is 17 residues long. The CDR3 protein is CASSEPGTGAVTMGYTF. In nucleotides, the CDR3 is TGTGCCAGCAGTGAACCCGGGACAGGGGCCGTAACTATGGGCTACACCTTC.

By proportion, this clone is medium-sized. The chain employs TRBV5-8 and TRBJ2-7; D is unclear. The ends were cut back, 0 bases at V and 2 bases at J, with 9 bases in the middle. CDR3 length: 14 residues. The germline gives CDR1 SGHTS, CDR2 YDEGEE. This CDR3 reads CASSLEFETYEQYF. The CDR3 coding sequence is TGTGCCAGCAGCTTGGAATTTGAGACCTACGAGCAGTACTTC.

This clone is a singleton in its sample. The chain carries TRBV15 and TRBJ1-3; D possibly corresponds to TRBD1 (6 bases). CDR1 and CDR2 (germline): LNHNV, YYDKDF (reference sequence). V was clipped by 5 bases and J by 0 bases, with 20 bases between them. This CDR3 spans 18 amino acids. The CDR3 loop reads CATSSHTGKVASGNTIYF. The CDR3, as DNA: TGTGCCACCAGCTCCCACACAGGGAAGGTAGCCTCTGGAAACACCATATATTTT.

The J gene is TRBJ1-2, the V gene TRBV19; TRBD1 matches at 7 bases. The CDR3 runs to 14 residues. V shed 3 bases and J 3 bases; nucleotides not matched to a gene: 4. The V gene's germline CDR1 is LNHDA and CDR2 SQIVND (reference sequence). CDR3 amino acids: CASSIGQDHYGYTF. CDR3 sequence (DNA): TGTGCCAGTAGTATCGGACAGGACCACTATGGCTACACCTTC.

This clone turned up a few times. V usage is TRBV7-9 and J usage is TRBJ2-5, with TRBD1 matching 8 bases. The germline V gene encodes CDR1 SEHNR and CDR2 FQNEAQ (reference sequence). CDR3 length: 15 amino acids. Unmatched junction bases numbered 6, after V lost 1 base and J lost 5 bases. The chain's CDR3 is CASSLGAGGRETQYF. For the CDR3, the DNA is TGTGCCAGCAGCTTAGGGGCAGGGGGCCGGGAGACCCAGTACTTC. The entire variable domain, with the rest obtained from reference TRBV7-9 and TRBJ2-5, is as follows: DTGVSQNPRHKITKRGQNVTFRCDPISEHNRLYWYRQTLGQGPEFLTYFQNEAQLEKSRLLSDRFSAERPKGSFSTLEIQRTEQGDSAMYLCASSLGAGGRETQYFGPGTRLLVL.

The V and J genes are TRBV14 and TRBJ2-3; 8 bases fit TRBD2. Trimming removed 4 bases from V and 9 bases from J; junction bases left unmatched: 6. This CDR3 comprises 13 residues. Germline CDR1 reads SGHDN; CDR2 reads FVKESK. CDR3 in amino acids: CASSLYLAGTQYF. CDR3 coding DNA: TGTGCCAGCAGCCTGTACTTAGCGGGAACGCAGTATTTT. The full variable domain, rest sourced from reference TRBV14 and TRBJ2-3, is EAGVTQFPSHSVIEKGQTVTLRCDPISGHDNLYWYRRVMGKEIKFLLHFVKESKQDESGMPNNRFLAERTGGTYSTLKVQPAELEDSGVYFCASSLYLAGTQYFGPGTRLTVL.

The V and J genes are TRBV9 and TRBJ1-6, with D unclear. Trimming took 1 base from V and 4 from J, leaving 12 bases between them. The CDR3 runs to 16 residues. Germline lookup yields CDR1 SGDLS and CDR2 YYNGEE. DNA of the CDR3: TGTGCCAGCAGCGTAAGTGCGGGGATATATAATTCACCCCTCCACTTT. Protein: CASSVSAGIYNSPLHF.

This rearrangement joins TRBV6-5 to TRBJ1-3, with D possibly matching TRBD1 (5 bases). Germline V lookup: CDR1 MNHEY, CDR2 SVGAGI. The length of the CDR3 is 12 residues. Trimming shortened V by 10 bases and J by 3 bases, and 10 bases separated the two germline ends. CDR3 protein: CATQGFGNTIYF. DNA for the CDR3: TGTGCCACCCAGGGCTTTGGAAACACCATATATTTT.

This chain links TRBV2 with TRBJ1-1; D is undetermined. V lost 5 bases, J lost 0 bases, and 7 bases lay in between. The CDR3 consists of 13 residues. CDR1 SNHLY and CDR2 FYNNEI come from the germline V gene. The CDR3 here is CASSLQVNTEAFF. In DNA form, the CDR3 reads TGTGCCAGCAGTCTCCAGGTGAACACTGAAGCTTTCTTT.

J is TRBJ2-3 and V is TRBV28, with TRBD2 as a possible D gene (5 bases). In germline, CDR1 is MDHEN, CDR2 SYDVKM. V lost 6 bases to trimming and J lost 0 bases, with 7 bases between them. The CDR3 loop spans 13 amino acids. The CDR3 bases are TGTGCCAGCAGGGGAGTTAGCACAGATACGCAGTATTTT. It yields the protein CASRGVSTDTQYF.

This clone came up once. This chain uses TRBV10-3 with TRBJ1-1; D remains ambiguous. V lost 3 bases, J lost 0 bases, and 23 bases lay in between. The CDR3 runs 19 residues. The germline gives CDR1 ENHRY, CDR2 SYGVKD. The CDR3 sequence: CAISDLKREAGDLNTEAFF. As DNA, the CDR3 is TGTGCCATCAGTGATCTTAAAAGGGAGGCAGGCGATTTGAACACTGAAGCTTTCTTT.

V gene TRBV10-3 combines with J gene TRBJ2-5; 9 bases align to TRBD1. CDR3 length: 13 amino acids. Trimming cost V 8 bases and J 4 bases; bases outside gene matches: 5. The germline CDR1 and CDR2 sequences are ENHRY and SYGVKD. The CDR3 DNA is TGTGCCATCGAACCGGACAGGGGAGAGACCCAGTACTTC. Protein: CAIEPDRGETQYF.

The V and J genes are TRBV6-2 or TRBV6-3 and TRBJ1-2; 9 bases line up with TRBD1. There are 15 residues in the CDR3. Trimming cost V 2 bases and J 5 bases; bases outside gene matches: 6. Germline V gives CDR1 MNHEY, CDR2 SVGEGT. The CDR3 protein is CASSYGQGPGYGYTF. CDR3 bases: TGTGCCAGCAGTTACGGACAGGGGCCAGGGTATGGCTACACCTTC.

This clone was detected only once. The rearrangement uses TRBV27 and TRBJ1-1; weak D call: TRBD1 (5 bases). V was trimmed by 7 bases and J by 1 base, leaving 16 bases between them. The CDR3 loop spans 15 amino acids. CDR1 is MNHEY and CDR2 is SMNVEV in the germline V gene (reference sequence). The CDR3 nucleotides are TGTGCCAGCAACATTATAGGGGCCCCGAACACTGAAGCTTTCTTT. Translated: CASNIIGAPNTEAFF.

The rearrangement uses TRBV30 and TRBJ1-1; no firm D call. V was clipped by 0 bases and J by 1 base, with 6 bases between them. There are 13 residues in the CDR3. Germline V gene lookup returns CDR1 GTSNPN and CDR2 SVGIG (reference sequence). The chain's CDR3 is CAWSVRGNTEAFF. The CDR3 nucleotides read TGTGCCTGGAGTGTACGGGGGAACACTGAAGCTTTCTTT.

The CDR3, as DNA: TGTGCCAGCAGCGTAGATTCTAGCCGGTATGAGCAGTTCTTC. Amino acid sequence: CASSVDSSRYEQFF. The chain carries TRBV9 and TRBJ2-1, with D tentatively TRBD2 (5 bases). The CDR3 is 14 residues long. V shed 0 bases and J shed 8 bases, with 12 bases lying between them. The germline V gene encodes CDR1 SGDLS and CDR2 YYNGEE.

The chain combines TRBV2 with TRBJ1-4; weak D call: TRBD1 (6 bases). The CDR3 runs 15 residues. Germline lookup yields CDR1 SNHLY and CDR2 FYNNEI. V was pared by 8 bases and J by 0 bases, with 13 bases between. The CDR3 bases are TGTGCCAGCGGGGGACAAGTTGCAACTAATGAAAAACTGTTTTTT. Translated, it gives CASGGQVATNEKLFF.

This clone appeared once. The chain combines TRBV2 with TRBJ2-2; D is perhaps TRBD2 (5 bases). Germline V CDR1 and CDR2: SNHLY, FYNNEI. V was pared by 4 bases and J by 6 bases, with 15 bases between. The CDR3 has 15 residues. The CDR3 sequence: CASSAEVSPAGELFF. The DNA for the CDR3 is TGTGCCAGCAGTGCGGAGGTTAGCCCAGCCGGGGAGCTGTTTTTT.

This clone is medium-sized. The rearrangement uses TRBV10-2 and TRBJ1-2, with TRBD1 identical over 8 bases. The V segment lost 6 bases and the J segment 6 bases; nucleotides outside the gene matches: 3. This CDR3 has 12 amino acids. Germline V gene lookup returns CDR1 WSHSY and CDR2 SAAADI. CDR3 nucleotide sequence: TGCGCCAGCAGACAGGGGGGGGATGGCTACACCTTC. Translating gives CASRQGGDGYTF.

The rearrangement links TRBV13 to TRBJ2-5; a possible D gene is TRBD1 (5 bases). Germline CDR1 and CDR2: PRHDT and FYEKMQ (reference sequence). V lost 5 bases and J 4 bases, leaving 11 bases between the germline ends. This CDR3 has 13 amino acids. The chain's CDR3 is CASSMPQAETQYF. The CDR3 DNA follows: TGTGCCAGCAGCATGCCACAGGCAGAGACCCAGTACTTC.

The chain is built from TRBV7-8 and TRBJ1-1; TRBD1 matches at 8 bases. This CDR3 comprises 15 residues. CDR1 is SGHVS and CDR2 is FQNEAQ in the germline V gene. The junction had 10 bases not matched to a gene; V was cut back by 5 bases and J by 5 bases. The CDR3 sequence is CASSPVDREVTEAFF. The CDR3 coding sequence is TGTGCCAGCAGCCCAGTGGACAGGGAGGTTACTGAAGCTTTCTTT.